This TCR beta chain was obtained from a study of T cell responses to AZD1222 COVID-19 vaccine. Trimming cost V 5 bases and J 4 bases, with 17 bases left between them. Germline CDR1 reads MDHEN; CDR2 reads SYDVKM. The CDR3 consists of 15 residues. Repertoires were generated with immunoSEQ multiplex PCR, while TCRdb's copy carries only in-frame clones and drops some. The table includes some 120,000 clones, less than 90% detected once. Sample: peripheral blood, taken on day 0 of AZD1222 vaccination. This chain joins TRBV28 and TRBJ1-2; tentative D call: TRBD1 (6 bases). The source is an adult in good health. The CDR3 loop reads CASSQPDSSFYGYTF. The CDR3, as DNA: TGTGCCAGCAGTCAACCGGACAGTTCCTTCTATGGCTACACCTTC.